The entry below gives a single T cell receptor beta chain sequence along with its context. Its antigen is unidentified. Primers: 52 TRBV forward and 13 TRBJ reverse. Using immunoSEQ multiplex PCR, the repertoire was profiled, and TCRdb retains in-frame clones only, with some absent. The sample lists tens of thousands of clones, less than 95% occurring once. Per germline, CDR1 DFQATT and CDR2 SNEGSKA (reference sequence). V dropped 6 bases and J dropped 9; count of bases not matched to a gene: 4. The CDR3 loop spans 11 amino acids. Sorting split CD4+ cells into CD25-high CD127-low Tregs and CD25-low CD127-high conventional T cells. The data were taken from a study of regulatory T cells. Findings and limits, study-wide: In CD3G-deficient patients, conventional CD4+ T cells were enriched for hydrophobic CDR3 residues at positions 6 and 7. Skewed V and J usage and few unique V-J pairs marked patient repertoires, most in Tregs.

The sequenced sample was conventional CD4+ T cells sorted from blood. This sequence originates from a person in their late teens or twenties with CD3G deficiency. The chain links TRBV20-1 to TRBJ2-4; TRBD1 matches at 8 bases. The CDR3 coding sequence is TGCAGTGCCACGGACAGGGCCATTCAGTACTTC. Its protein product is CSATDRAIQYF.